The entry below gives a single T cell receptor beta chain sequence along with its context. Its binding antigen is unknown. No base-level quality is on record; no much larger clone is a single base apart. Libraries were made using the immunoSEQ multiplex PCR assay. The multiplex PCR relied on a mix of 60 forward primers for TCR Vbeta segments and 13 reverse primers for TCR Jbeta segments. The CDR3 region of rearranged TCR beta genes was amplified from genomic DNA by a multiplex PCR assay. The Illumina HiSeq System was used to sequence the amplified TCR beta libraries as 87-base-pair reads. The original pipeline was this. In a later analysis, tens of millions of unique TCR beta chains were counted across the 690 or so repertoires, and approximately 9.9 million of these chains were shared by at least two donors. Raw reads were error-corrected and collapsed into unique sequences by a nearest-neighbor algorithm in which closely related sequences were merged to remove PCR and sequencing errors. To assign V, D and J gene segments, CDR3 sequences were aligned to IMGT reference sequences. For a sequence to be retained, at least a six-nucleotide match to both a V gene segment and a J gene segment was required. A rearrangement was called productive if the CDR3 had no stop codons and remained in frame with V and J, and every other rearrangement was called non-productive. CDR3 was defined according to IMGT convention as the region running from the second conserved V-encoded cysteine to the conserved J-encoded phenylalanine. Sequences without an unambiguous match to a single V gene segment were excluded from the earlier analysis of approximately 560 of the donors. An earlier analysis of under 750 of the donors called V segments functional above 56.7% productive rearrangements and segregating when the between-donor standard deviation exceeded 5%. A statistical classification framework was built to diagnose cytomegalovirus status from the catalog of TCR beta chain sequences. In a later analysis, TCR nucleotide sequences were compared against IMGT/GENE-DB human TR gene sequences so that V and J genes could be assigned. Using the TCRdist pipeline, a later analysis assigned CDR3 sequences along with most-parsimonious VDJ recombination scenarios. In a later analysis, each TCR beta chain was defined by its CDR3 amino acid sequence together with its V-gene family, and reads without a unique V-gene family were excluded. As a way to deal with suspected cross-contamination and a sequencing artifact, a later analysis dropped 450 to 600 nucleotide sequences that were highly shared and had low generation probability. For each public chain, a later analysis derived a clonal expansion index from normalized ranks of inferred template counts within each repertoire. In a later analysis, generation probabilities were computed using a VDJ recombination model fitted to out-of-frame rearrangements, and the results were checked against IGoR. Hypergeometric tests were used in a later analysis to score TCR-TCR, TCR-HLA and TCR-CMV co-occurrence, with a repertoire-size bias correction applied to the TCR pairs. A later analysis estimated false discovery rates by permuting HLA or CMV assignments 20 times. In a later analysis, co-occurring TCRs were grouped using DBSCAN, with TCRdist sequence similarity added in when clustering inside HLA-allele-positive subsets. Repertoires with fewer than 30,000 or more than 120,000 public chains were left out of co-occurrence clustering, as were about 5 repertoires with anomalous nucleotide sharing. TCRdb stores this immuneACCESS table with in-frame sequences only. Part of the clones is absent; in the studies checked, under half of the shortfall reflects unresolved V genes, and no reason is known for the rest. V, J and clone size derive from that table, while D and trimming were established from the DNA sequence. For this sample there are more than 150,000 clones; almost 85% appear just once. The ten largest clones represent under 0.4% of the sample.

These data come from a study of cytomegalovirus exposure and HLA in healthy donors (dated by TCRdb to 2015 to 2018). Broadly, across the study: According to an earlier analysis of 550 to 700 of the donors, some 180 million T cells yielded 117 million unique TCR beta sequences and about 300 Gb of sequence data. An early release covering around 630 HLA-typed donors comprised about 300 gigabases of sequencing data and roughly 86 million unique TCR sequences. Among the roughly 400 genotyped donors, around 81% belonged to the genetic ancestry cluster associated with self-reported Caucasian donors. The aim of the study was to test whether cataloging public T cell receptors could identify signatures of past pathogen exposure. The study used immunosequencing to profile the T cell repertoires of approximately 640 subjects and linked those repertoires to cytomegalovirus serostatus. Along with the approximately 600-subject first cohort, a separate validation cohort of about 110 different subjects was used. To predict cytomegalovirus infection status, the study brought together high-throughput TCR immunosequencing, statistical association of individual TCRs with disease status, and machine learning. A later analysis re-examined previously published TCR beta repertoires from more than 600 donors and added high-resolution HLA genotyping to investigate patterns of TCR occurrence. In the later analysis, no new phenotypic data were used to find candidate immune exposures; instead, reliance was placed on TCR beta sequences and their occurrence across donors. In an earlier analysis of 587 of the donors, high-throughput TCR beta sequencing was used to judge whether each TCR beta V gene segment behaved as functional or pseudogenic. Alongside the repertoire data, information on donor age, sex, ethnicity and CMV serostatus was compiled. In a later genetic analysis, genome-wide SNP genotypes for about 65% of the roughly 700 donors were used, and that subset was treated as a discovery cohort. All discovery cohort repertoires had been generated using a single sequencing platform. Both class I and class II loci were covered by HLA typing, at four-digit resolution. The number of donors typed differed by locus, with about 629-640 for A, B, C, DRB1 and DQB1, 522 for DQA1, 600 to 610 for DPA1, and approximately 470 for DPB1. Five DR-DQ haplotypes were treated as single units for association and clustering because of strong linkage in the cohort. Among 350 to 400 genotyped donors of the cohort, an average of approximately 240,000 unique TCR beta nucleotide sequences were sequenced per donor, roughly 20% of them non-productive.

The cohort comprised approximately 700 healthy bone marrow donors. All cohort members were sampled while nominally healthy, although unrecorded immune exposures were likely present. The donor tested CMV seronegative, placing the donor among the 350 to 400 seronegative members of the cohort. Each donor provided a peripheral blood sample, and peripheral blood mononuclear cells were used for TCR beta sequencing. The Qiagen DNeasy Blood Extraction Kit was used to extract genomic DNA from the blood cell samples. The CDR3 contains 17 residues, cysteine and phenylalanine counted. The kept DNA is CDR3 alone, 51 bases in frame from the first base. V is cut back by 4 bases and J by 0 bases, with 5 bases in the junction unmatched. CDR1 and CDR2 are read off the germline V gene as SQVTM and ANQGSEA. Paper-wide results and their limitations: In a later analysis, the rate of TCR association differed among HLA loci, with DRB1 alleles having the most associated TCRs and HLA-C alleles having the fewest. In both the original and validation cohorts, the classifier was reported to diagnose cytomegalovirus status with high specificity and sensitivity. A total of roughly 160 TCR beta chains were listed by the study as associated with cytomegalovirus. When HLA alleles, especially DR and DQ, strongly co-occurred, TCR associations were difficult to assign to individual alleles. In a later analysis, HLA-associated TCR beta chains were found to be more clonally expanded and to have lower generation probabilities than equally common non-associated chains. It was suggested by the authors that the approach could potentially be generalized to other disease states and immunological phenotypes. A further reported finding was that TCR beta sequences accurately predicted the HLA-A and HLA-B alleles for most subjects in the first cohort. Some IMGT-functional V segments, including TRBV6-2 and TRBV6-3, could not be told apart with the 87-base-pair reads, so those segments were excluded. Correlated functional status among segregating V segments might be attributable to linkage disequilibrium, but an unknown experimental factor could not be ruled out. Several of the top co-occurrence clusters appeared to be linked to parvovirus B19, influenza, CMV and Epstein-Barr virus, according to a later analysis. Compared with the roughly 720-donor mean, donors in an Asian-associated ancestry cluster had fewer N-insertions in productive TCRs, according to a later genetic analysis. V-gene and J-gene trimming of TCR beta chains was associated with a missense DCLRE1C variant in a later genetic analysis, and the association was replicated in an independent cohort. A group of highly shared sequence variants was considered likely to be a technical artifact of the sequencing pipeline. While some public TCRs were present in many individuals, most TCR sequences turned up only very rarely across donors. A later analysis found that most CMV-associated TCR beta chains appeared HLA-restricted, with HLA associations seemingly driven largely by CMV exposure. Immune exposure information for the cohort was limited to CMV serostatus. Because HLA typing was unavailable for some donors at each locus, only the typed subset was used in association tests. At a false discovery rate of 0.05, a later analysis linked approximately 18,000 TCR beta sequences to specific HLA alleles. In vitro tests confirmed that three of the cytomegalovirus-associated TCR beta chains recognize cytomegalovirus antigens. In this cohort, only TCR beta chains were sequenced, and detectable features were limited by the absence of alpha or paired-chain data. Because counts were too low, roughly 16 rarely observed V segments, including chromosome 9 orphons, were excluded from the earlier analysis of some 590 of the donors. In an earlier analysis of 587 of the donors, most TCR beta V segments appeared in productive rearrangements about 87% or about 30% of the time, broadly matching IMGT annotations. Sequencing depth was assumed to be roughly uniform across donors in the presence/absence analyses, though that assumption may not hold.

This clonotype was obtained from a boy aged 2-15 years in good health and CMV-seronegative. The sample comprised PBMCs. The rearranged chain carries TRBV29-1 and TRBJ2-6, and TRBD2 aligns with 11 junction nucleotides. The CDR3 has the sequence CSVVLTSGTSGANVLTF. Read as DNA, the sequence is TGCAGCGTTGTCCTGACTAGCGGGACCTCTGGGGCCAACGTCCTGACTTTC. The entire variable domain, with the stretches around the CDR3 drawn from the reference TRBV29-1 and TRBJ2-6 proteins, is SAVISQKPSRDICQRGTSLTIQCQVDSQVTMMFWYRQQPGQSLTLIATANQGSEATYESGFVIDKFPISRPNLTFSTLTVSNMSPEDSSIYLCSVVLTSGTSGANVLTFGAGSRLTVL.